The present T cell receptor beta chain was sequenced within a study of human T cells and chemical hapten exposure. Study-level background: Patients were given diphenylcyclopropenone on the scalp weekly across the approximately 24-week study.

As to time point: patch test 1, 2 weeks after DPC sensitization. Treatment: therapeutic diphenylcyclopropenone sensitization with weekly scalp DPC. In the authors' workflow: Sequenced samples showed a median of approximately 100,000 TCRs each, with counts running from around 24,000 to 710,000. TCRdb called the RACE reads again in MiXCR, with one record for every CDR3 protein. V and J calls and clone size were set by TCRdb, not the authors. The top ten clones hold 1.4% of a sample with 75,000 to 90,000 distinct CDR3 sequences, around a tenth of them seen once. Regarding the study as a whole: With alopecia, donors may have immune responses unlike healthy people's. Against controls, expanded TCRs gave rise to significantly more large CDR3 similarity clusters.

The germline V gene has CDR1 KGHDR and CDR2 SFDVKD. J lost 5 bases, V lost 5 bases, and 9 bases had no gene match. The CDR3 totals 15 residues. Only a few counts were recorded for this clonotype. The antigen remains undetermined. The chain is built from TRBV24-1 and TRBJ2-3; 7 positions agree with TRBD2. This TCR derives from a woman aged 50 to 60 with alopecia areata. Some clones in this sample may be carry-over from other donors' samples. The source was whole blood, collected in connection with sensitization to the hapten diphenylcyclopropenone (DPC). In DNA, the CDR3 is TGTGCCACCAGTGCGGGAAGCGGGAATAGAGATACGCAGTATTTT. This codes for CATSAGSGNRDTQYF.